The 15 T cell receptor beta chains in this list originate from one sample, sequenced in a study of Tregs in tolerant kidney transplant recipients. TCRdb's table, derived via immunoSEQ multiplex PCR, lists solely in-frame clones and lacks some. The sample includes about 64,000 clones, 98% seen only once; the top ten take 0.34%. Source: Tregs from blood, taken before the transplant. These receptors originate from a human donor who received a combined kidney and bone marrow transplant.

This clone showed up just once. The chain combines TRBV7-8 with TRBJ2-7; TRBD2 agrees at 11 bases. Trimming took 4 bases from V and 0 from J; bases not matched to a gene: 2. Germline V gene sequence: CDR1 SGHVS, CDR2 FQNEAQ. This CDR3 is built from 15 residues. The CDR3 here is CASSSTSGNSYEQYF. Here the CDR3 DNA reads TGTGCCAGCAGCTCGACTAGCGGGAACTCCTACGAGCAGTACTTC.

The V call is TRBV5-1, the J call TRBJ1-1; tentatively, D is TRBD1 (6 bases). The germline gives CDR1 SGHRS, CDR2 YFSETQ. The V end lost 7 bases, the J end lost 0 bases, and 13 bases lay between the germline ends. The CDR3 sequence is 14 residues long. The CDR3 bases are TGCGCCAGCTCAGGGACATCCTTGAACACTGAAGCTTTCTTT. Its translation is CASSGTSLNTEAFF.

This rearrangement joins TRBV30 to TRBJ2-1; TRBD2 is a possible D gene (5 bases). The germline V and J ends were trimmed by 4 bases and 4 bases, with 11 bases remaining between them. The germline V gene encodes CDR1 GTSNPN and CDR2 SVGIG (reference sequence). The CDR3 consists of 13 residues. CDR3 protein: CAWTGTGYNEQFF. DNA for the CDR3: TGTGCCTGGACGGGAACTGGGTACAATGAGCAGTTCTTC.

This chain joins TRBV9 and TRBJ2-2; D remains ambiguous. Trimming cost V 3 bases and J 0 bases, with 9 bases left between them. Germline V CDR1 and CDR2: SGDLS, YYNGEE. The CDR3 runs to 15 residues. CDR3 nucleotides: TGTGCCAGCAGCGGAGTTCCCGCGAACACCGGGGAGCTGTTTTTT. Its translation is CASSGVPANTGELFF.

The chain has TRBV7-2 and TRBJ2-4; possible D gene TRBD2, 5 bases. Trimming removed 1 base at V and 1 base at J, with 11 bases between. The CDR3 is made up of 16 amino acids. Germline assignment: CDR1 SGHTA and CDR2 FQGNSA. CDR3 amino acids: CASSLDLALAKNIQYF. Here the CDR3 DNA reads TGTGCCAGCAGCTTAGATTTAGCGCTTGCCAAAAACATTCAGTACTTC.

The chain couples TRBV18 to TRBJ1-2; 9 bases align to TRBD1. The CDR3 loop spans 12 amino acids. Trimming took 0 bases from V and 13 from J; bases not matched to a gene: 3. CDR1 is KGHSH, CDR2 LQKENI, per germline. CDR3 sequence (DNA): TGTGCCAGCTCACCACCGGGACAGGGTTCCACCTTC. Amino acid sequence: CASSPPGQGSTF. Full variable domain (remainder filled in from reference TRBV18 and TRBJ1-2): NAGVMQNPRHLVRRRGQEARLRCSPMKGHSHVYWYRQLPEEGLKFMVYLQKENIIDESGMPKERFSAEFPKEGPSILRIQQVVRGDSAAYFCASSPPGQGSTFGSGTRLTVV.

The chain carries TRBV5-1 and TRBJ2-7; TRBD2 matches at 7 bases. With 4 bases clipped from V and 2 bases from J, the junction kept 3 bases outside the gene matches. Germline V CDR1 and CDR2: SGHRS, YFSETQ. This CDR3 is 13 amino acids long. The CDR3 here is CASSPGLAYEQYF. In nucleotides, the CDR3 is TGCGCCAGCAGCCCCGGACTAGCCTACGAGCAGTACTTC.

Only one count was recorded for this clone. The chain couples TRBV5-1 to TRBJ2-6; maybe TRBD1 (6 bases). The V and J ends lost 4 bases and 7 bases respectively, with 18 bases between them. The CDR3 is made up of 16 amino acids. Germline CDR1 reads SGHRS; CDR2 reads YFSETQ. This CDR3 is CASSPFDRNGANVLTF. CDR3 coding DNA: TGCGCCAGCAGCCCATTCGACAGGAACGGCGCCAACGTCCTGACTTTC.

The chain couples TRBV25-1 to TRBJ1-1; no clear D gene. Germline loops: CDR1 MGHDK, CDR2 SYGVNS. V was shortened by 5 bases and J by 2 bases, with 9 bases between the two germline ends. The CDR3 is 13 amino acids. The CDR3 protein is CASSFGPNTEAFF. The CDR3 region has the DNA TGTGCCAGCAGTTTTGGGCCTAACACTGAAGCTTTCTTT. The full variable domain, its missing parts supplied by reference TRBV25-1 and TRBJ1-1, is EADIYQTPRYLVIGTGKKITLECSQTMGHDKMYWYQQDPGMELHLIHYSYGVNSTEKGDLSSESTVSRIRTEHFPLTLESARPSHTSQYLCASSFGPNTEAFFGQGTRLTVV.

This clone appeared a single time. The chain recombines TRBV7-9 with TRBJ2-7, with 11 positions matching TRBD1. This CDR3 has 13 amino acids. The ends lost 5 bases at V and 7 bases at J; junction bases unmatched: 4. From germline, CDR1 is SEHNR and CDR2 FQNEAQ (reference sequence). CDR3 loop: CASSTRDRGEQYF. CDR3 in DNA: TGTGCCAGCAGCACACGGGACAGGGGGGAGCAGTACTTC.

The CDR3 coding sequence is TGTGCCAGCACTAGCGGGGGAGGAACCGGGGAGCTGTTTTTT. Its protein is CASTSGGGTGELFF. This rearrangement joins TRBV7-2 to TRBJ2-2; 10 nucleotides line up with TRBD2. The V gene end was trimmed by 7 bases and the J gene end by 5 bases; junction bases not matched to a gene: 4. The CDR3 spans 14 residues. The germline V gene has CDR1 SGHTA and CDR2 FQGNSA.

The chain joins TRBV5-1 to TRBJ1-6; TRBD1 matches at 12 bases. CDR1 and CDR2 from the germline V gene are SGHRS and YFSETQ. CDR3 length: 16 amino acids. After removal of 0 bases from V and 10 bases from J, the junction contained 5 bases not matched to a gene. CDR3 bases: TGCGCCAGCAGCTTGGGAGGGACAGGGGGCCAATCACCCCTCCACTTT. This sequence encodes CASSLGGTGGQSPLHF.

The chain has TRBV7-8 and TRBJ2-2; the D gene is possibly TRBD2 (6 bases). The germline gives CDR1 SGHVS, CDR2 FQNEAQ. V was trimmed by 1 base and J by 4 bases, leaving 16 bases between them. The CDR3 consists of 17 residues. CDR3 residues: CASSLVEGVRATGELFF. The CDR3 nucleotides are TGTGCCAGCAGCTTAGTGGAGGGCGTCAGGGCCACCGGGGAGCTGTTTTTT.

The chain links TRBV10-3 to TRBJ1-5, with 7 bases that match TRBD1. In germline, CDR1 is ENHRY, CDR2 SYGVKD. The CDR3 sequence is 13 residues long. The J segment lost 4 bases and the V segment lost 3 bases, leaving 0 bases of the junction unmatched. The CDR3 loop is CAISDRGNQPQHF. DNA for the CDR3: TGTGCCATCAGTGACAGGGGGAATCAGCCCCAGCATTTT.

This sequence joins TRBV30 and TRBJ1-1; weak D call: TRBD1 (5 bases). V was trimmed by 4 bases and J by 12 bases, leaving 24 bases between them. The CDR3 is 14 residues long. Per germline, CDR1 GTSNPN and CDR2 SVGIG (reference sequence). The CDR3 reads CAWTRGNGPGTTFF. The CDR3 DNA sequence: TGTGCCTGGACCCGGGGGAACGGGCCGGGTACGACTTTCTTT.